This T cell receptor beta chain is drawn from a study of CD8+ T cells in alopecia areata. Overall study context: Treated patients were given 5 to 10 mg oral tofacitinib twice daily. Findings of the study overall: Lesional scalp displayed greater clonality than normal scalp, most notably in alopecia totalis/universalis.

As regards this clone: What it binds is not known.

RNA extraction and reverse transcription yielded cDNA as sequencing template. Generated by immunoSEQ multiplex PCR, the TCRdb table keeps only in-frame clones and is missing some. The sample records some 170,000 clones, about 60% being singletons. CDR3 size: 17 residues. Germline lookup yields CDR1 SQVTM and CDR2 ANQGSEA. The researchers isolated CD4+ and CD8+ T cells from PBMCs by sorting. The clonotype was recovered from a human donor with alopecia areata. The sample consisted of CD4+ T cells sorted from blood, taken at week 0. The V gene is TRBV29-1, the J gene TRBJ1-1, with D possibly TRBD1 on 5 matching bases. CDR3: CTLPPPVPGGKNTEAFF. The CDR3 region has the DNA TGCACACTACCCCCCCCGGTTCCCGGGGGGAAGAACACTGAAGCTTTCTTT. Based on the CDR3 plus reference TRBV29-1 and TRBJ1-1, the full variable domain is SAVISQKPSRDICQRGTSLTIQCQVDSQVTMMFWYRQQPGQSLTLIATANQGSEATYESGFVIDKFPISRPNLTFSTLTVSNMSPEDSSIYLCTLPPPVPGGKNTEAFFGQGTRLTVV.